This T cell receptor beta chain was captured by sequencing in a study of cytomegalovirus exposure and HLA in healthy donors. PCR amplification relied on 60 Vbeta primers (plus 13 Jbeta primers). Generated by immunoSEQ multiplex PCR, the TCRdb table keeps only in-frame clones and is missing some. The sample includes approximately 200,000 clones, 65% to 75% of them seen just once. General study points: A later analysis linked roughly 17,000 TCR beta sequences to HLA alleles at 0.05 false discovery rate. Most subjects had HLA-A and HLA-B alleles reportedly predicted accurately by TCR beta sequences.

As to this clone: Its target is not known.

Germline CDR1 is SEHNR and CDR2 is FQNEAQ (reference sequence). CDR3 length: 16 amino acids. J lost 8 bases, V lost 5 bases, and 13 bases had no gene match. Source material: PBMCs. The chain recombines TRBV7-9 with TRBJ1-3; 9 bases fit TRBD1. This clonotype was obtained from a man younger than 40 in good health and CMV-seropositive. CDR3 loop: CASSPGQGRLGDTIYF. The CDR3 DNA is TGTGCCAGCAGCCCGGGACAGGGAAGGCTCGGGGACACCATATATTTT.